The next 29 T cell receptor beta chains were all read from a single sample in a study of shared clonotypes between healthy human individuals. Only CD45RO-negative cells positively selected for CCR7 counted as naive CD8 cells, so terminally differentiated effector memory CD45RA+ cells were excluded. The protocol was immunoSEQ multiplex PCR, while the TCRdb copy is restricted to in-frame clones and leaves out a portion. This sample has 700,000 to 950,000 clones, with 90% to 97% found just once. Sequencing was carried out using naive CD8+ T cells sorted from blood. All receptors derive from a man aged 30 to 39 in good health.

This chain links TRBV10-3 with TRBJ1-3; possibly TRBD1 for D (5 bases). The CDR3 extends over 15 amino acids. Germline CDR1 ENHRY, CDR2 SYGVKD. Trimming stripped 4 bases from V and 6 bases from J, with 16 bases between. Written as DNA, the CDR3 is TGTGCCATCAGTGGGCCGACCGGGACCTCAAACACCATATATTTT. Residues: CAISGPTGTSNTIYF.

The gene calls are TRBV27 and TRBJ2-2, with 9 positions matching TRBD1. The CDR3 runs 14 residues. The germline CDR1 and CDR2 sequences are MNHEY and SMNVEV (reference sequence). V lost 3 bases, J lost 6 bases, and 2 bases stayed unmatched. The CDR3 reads CASSLTGGAGELFF. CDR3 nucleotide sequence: TGTGCCAGCAGTTTGACAGGGGGAGCCGGGGAGCTGTTTTTT.

The CDR3, as DNA: TGTGCCAGCAGCTACAGCGGGAGGAACGGCGGGGAGCTGTTTTTT. It specifies CASSYSGRNGGELFF. This chain joins TRBV7-9 and TRBJ2-2; 9 bases align to TRBD2. The germline gives CDR1 SEHNR, CDR2 FQNEAQ (reference sequence). V trimming: 4 bases; J trimming: 7 bases; junction bases outside the gene matches: 7. The CDR3 covers 15 residues.

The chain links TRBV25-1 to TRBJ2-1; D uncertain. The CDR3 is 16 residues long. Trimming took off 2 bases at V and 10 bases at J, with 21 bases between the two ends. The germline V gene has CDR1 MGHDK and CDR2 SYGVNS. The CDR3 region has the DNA TGTGCCAGCAGTGAACCCGGTCCCCAAAACCCGTACGAGCAGTTCTTC. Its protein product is CASSEPGPQNPYEQFF.

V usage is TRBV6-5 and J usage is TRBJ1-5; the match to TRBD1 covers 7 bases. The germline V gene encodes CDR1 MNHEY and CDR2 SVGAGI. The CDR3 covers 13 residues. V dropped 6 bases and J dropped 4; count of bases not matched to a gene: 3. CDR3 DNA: TGTGCCAGCAGCTGGGACAGAAATCAGCCCCAGCATTTT. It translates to CASSWDRNQPQHF.

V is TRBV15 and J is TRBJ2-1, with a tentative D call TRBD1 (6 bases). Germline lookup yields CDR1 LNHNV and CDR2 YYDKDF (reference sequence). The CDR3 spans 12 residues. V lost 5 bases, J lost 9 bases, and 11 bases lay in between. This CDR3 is CATSPTGSEQFF. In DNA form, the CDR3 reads TGTGCCACCAGCCCCACAGGGTCTGAGCAGTTCTTC.

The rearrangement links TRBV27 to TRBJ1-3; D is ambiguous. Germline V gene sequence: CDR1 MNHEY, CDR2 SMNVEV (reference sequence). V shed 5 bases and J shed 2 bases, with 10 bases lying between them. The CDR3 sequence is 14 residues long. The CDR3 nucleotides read TGTGCCAGCAGTCTCCTCCCGACTGGAAACACCATATATTTT. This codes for CASSLLPTGNTIYF.

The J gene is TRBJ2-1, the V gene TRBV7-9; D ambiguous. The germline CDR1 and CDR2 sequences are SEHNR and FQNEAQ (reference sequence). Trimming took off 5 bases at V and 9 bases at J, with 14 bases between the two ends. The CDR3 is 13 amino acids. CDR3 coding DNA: TGTGCCAGCAGCCCCGATCATGCGGTTGAGCAGTTCTTC. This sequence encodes CASSPDHAVEQFF.

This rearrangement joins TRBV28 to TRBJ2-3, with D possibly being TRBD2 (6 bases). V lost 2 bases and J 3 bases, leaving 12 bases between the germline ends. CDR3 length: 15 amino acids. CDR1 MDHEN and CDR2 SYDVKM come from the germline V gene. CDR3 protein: CASSLSPGSTDTQYF. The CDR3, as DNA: TGTGCCAGCAGTTTAAGTCCCGGGAGTACAGATACGCAGTATTTT.

DNA for the CDR3: TGTGCCATCAGTGAGTCAATGAGGCGCGGTTCCACAGATACGCAGTATTTT. This translates into CAISESMRRGSTDTQYF. The genes are TRBV10-3 and TRBJ2-3; D call uncertain. The germline V and J ends were trimmed by 0 bases and 2 bases, with 15 bases remaining between them. The CDR3 totals 17 residues. The germline CDR1 and CDR2 sequences are ENHRY and SYGVKD.

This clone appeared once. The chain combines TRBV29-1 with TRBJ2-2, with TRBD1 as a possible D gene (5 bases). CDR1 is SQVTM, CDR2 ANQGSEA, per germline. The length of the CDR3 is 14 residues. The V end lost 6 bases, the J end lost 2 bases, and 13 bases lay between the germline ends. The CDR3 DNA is TGCAGCGTCTTCCTAGGGGTAAACACCGGGGAGCTGTTTTTT. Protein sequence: CSVFLGVNTGELFF.

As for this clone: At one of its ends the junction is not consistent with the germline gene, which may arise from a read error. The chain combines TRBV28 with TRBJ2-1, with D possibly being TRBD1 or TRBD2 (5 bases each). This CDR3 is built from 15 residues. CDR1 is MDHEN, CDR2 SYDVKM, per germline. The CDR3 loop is CASNLAGRSYNEQFF. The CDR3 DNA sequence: TGTGCCAGCAATTTAGCAGGGAGAAGCTACAATGAGCAGTTCTTC.

The CDR3 region is CASSEGTSGNYEQYF. The CDR3 coding sequence is TGTGCCAGCAGTGAGGGGACTAGCGGGAACTACGAGCAGTACTTC. The genes are TRBV2 and TRBJ2-7; 13 bases agree with TRBD2. CDR1 SNHLY and CDR2 FYNNEI come from the germline V gene. The CDR3 has 15 residues. With 3 bases clipped from V and 3 bases from J, the junction kept 2 bases outside the gene matches.

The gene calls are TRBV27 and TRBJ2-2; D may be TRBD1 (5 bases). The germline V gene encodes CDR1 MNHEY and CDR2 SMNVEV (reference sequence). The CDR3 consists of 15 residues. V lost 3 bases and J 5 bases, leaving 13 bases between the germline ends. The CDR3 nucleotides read TGTGCCAGCAGTTTTTTTACAGGTGGGACCGGGGAGCTGTTTTTT. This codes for CASSFFTGGTGELFF.

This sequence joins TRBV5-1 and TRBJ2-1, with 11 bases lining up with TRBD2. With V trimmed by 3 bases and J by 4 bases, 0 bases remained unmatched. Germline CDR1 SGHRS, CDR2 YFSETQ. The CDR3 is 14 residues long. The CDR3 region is CASSSSGRYNEQFF. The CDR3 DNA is TGCGCCAGCAGCTCTAGCGGGAGGTACAATGAGCAGTTCTTC.

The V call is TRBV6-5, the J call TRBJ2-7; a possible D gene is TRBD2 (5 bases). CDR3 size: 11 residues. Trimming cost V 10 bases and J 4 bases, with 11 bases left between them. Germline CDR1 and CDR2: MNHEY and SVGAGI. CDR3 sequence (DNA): TGTGCCACCCTAGCCGGGTACGAGCAGTACTTC. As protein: CATLAGYEQYF.

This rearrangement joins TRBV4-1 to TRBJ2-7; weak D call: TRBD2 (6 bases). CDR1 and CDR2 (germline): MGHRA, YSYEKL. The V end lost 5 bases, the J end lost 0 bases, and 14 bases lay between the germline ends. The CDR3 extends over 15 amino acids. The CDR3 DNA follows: TGCGCCAGCAGCAACGGCCATAGCGGCTCCTACGAGCAGTACTTC. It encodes CASSNGHSGSYEQYF.

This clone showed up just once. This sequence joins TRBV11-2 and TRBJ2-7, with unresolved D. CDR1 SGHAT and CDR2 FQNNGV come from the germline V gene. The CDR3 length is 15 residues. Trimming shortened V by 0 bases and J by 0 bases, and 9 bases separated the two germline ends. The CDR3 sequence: CASSLDYNPSYEQYF. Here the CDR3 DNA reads TGTGCCAGCAGCTTAGATTACAACCCCTCCTACGAGCAGTACTTC. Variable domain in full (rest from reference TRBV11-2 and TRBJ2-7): EAGVAQSPRYKIIEKRQSVAFWCNPISGHATLYWYQQILGQGPKLLIQFQNNGVVDDSQLPKDRFSAERLKGVDSTLKIQPAKLEDSAVYLCASSLDYNPSYEQYFGPGTRLTVT.

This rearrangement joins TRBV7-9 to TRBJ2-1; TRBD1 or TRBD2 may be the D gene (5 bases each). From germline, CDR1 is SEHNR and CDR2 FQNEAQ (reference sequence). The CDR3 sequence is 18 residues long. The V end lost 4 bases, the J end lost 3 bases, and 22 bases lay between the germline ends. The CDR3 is CASSSPQRGVRIYNEQFF. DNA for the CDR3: TGTGCCAGCAGCTCGCCCCAGAGGGGCGTGAGGATCTACAATGAGCAGTTCTTC.

CDR3 sequence reads: CASSWDGYNEQFF. The CDR3 DNA reads as TGTGCCAGCAGTTGGGACGGTTACAATGAGCAGTTCTTC. This chain joins TRBV5-6 and TRBJ2-1; either TRBD1 or TRBD2 may fit D (5 bases each). The CDR3 runs to 13 residues. From germline, CDR1 is SGHDT and CDR2 YYEEEE. V lost 5 bases and J lost 4, with 10 bases in between. Using reference TRBV5-6 and TRBJ2-1 for the parts outside the CDR3, the full variable domain is DAGVTQSPTHLIKTRGQQVTLRCSPKSGHDTVSWYQQALGQGPQFIFQYYEEEERQRGNFPDRFSGHQFPNYSSELNVNALLLGDSALYLCASSWDGYNEQFFGPGTRLTVL.

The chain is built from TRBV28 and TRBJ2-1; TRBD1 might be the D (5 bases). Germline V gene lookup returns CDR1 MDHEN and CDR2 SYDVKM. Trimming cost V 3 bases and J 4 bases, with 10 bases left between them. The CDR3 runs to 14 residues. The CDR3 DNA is TGTGCCAGCAGTTTCCTCAGACAGTACAATGAGCAGTTCTTC. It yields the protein CASSFLRQYNEQFF.

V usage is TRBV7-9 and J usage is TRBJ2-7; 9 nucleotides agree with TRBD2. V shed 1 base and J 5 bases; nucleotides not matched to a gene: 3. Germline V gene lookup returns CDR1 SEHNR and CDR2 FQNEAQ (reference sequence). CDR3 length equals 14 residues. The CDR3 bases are TGTGCCAGCAGCTTAGTGGGACTAGCTAACGAGCAGTACTTC. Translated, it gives CASSLVGLANEQYF. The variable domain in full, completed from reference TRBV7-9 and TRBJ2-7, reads DTGVSQNPRHKITKRGQNVTFRCDPISEHNRLYWYRQTLGQGPEFLTYFQNEAQLEKSRLLSDRFSAERPKGSFSTLEIQRTEQGDSAMYLCASSLVGLANEQYFGPGTRLTVT.

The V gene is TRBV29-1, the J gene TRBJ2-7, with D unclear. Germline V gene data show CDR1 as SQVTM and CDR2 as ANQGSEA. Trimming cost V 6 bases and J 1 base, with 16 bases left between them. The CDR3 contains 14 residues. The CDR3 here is CSVSGTVTSYEQYF. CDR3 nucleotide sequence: TGCAGCGTATCGGGTACGGTTACTTCCTACGAGCAGTACTTC.

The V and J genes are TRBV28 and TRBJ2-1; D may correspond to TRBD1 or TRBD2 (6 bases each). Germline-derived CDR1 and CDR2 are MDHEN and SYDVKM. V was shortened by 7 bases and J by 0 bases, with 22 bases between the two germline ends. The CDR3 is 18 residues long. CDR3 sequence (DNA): TGTGCCAGCACCGAAGGGGGTCTAGCGTTTAGCTCCTACAATGAGCAGTTCTTC. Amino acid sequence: CASTEGGLAFSSYNEQFF.

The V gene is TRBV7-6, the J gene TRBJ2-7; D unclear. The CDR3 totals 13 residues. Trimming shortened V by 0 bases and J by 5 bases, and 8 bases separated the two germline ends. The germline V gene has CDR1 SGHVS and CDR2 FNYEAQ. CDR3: CASSLAHPHEQYF. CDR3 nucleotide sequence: TGTGCCAGCAGCTTAGCCCACCCCCACGAGCAGTACTTC.

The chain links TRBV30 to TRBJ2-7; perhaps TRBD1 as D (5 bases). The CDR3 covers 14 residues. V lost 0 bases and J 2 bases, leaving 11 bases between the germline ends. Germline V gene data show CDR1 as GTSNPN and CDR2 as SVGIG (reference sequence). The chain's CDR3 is CAWSVAGHTYEQYF. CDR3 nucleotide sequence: TGTGCCTGGAGTGTGGCAGGGCATACCTACGAGCAGTACTTC.

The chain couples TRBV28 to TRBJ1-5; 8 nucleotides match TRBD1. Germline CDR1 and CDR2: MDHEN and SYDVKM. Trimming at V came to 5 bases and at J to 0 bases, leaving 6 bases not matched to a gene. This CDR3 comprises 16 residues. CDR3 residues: CASSLMDRVSNQPQHF. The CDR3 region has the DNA TGTGCCAGCAGTCTCATGGACAGGGTTAGCAATCAGCCCCAGCATTTT.

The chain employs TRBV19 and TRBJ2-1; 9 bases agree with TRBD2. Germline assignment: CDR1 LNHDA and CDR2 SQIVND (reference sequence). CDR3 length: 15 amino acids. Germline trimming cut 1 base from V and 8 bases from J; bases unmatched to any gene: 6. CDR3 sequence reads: CASSIVAGGADEQFF. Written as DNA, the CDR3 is TGTGCCAGTAGTATAGTGGCGGGAGGGGCCGATGAGCAGTTCTTC. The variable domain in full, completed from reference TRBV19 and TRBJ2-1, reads DGGITQSPKYLFRKEGQNVTLSCEQNLNHDAMYWYRQDPGQGLRLIYYSQIVNDFQKGDIAEGYSVSREKKESFPLTVTSAQKNPTAFYLCASSIVAGGADEQFFGPGTRLTVL.

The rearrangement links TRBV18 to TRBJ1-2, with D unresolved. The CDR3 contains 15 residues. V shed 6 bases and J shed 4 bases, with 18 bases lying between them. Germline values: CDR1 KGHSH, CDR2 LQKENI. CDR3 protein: CASSSGSHSIYGYTF. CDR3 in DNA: TGTGCCAGCTCCAGTGGTTCCCACTCCATCTATGGCTACACCTTC.